The text below deals with one T cell receptor beta chain. This entry is derived from a study of cytomegalovirus exposure and HLA in healthy donors. The CDR3 runs 14 residues. J gave up 7 bases and V 5 bases, and 7 bases lay outside the gene matches. Germline CDR1 and CDR2: SGHNT and YENEEA. The PCR used 60 Vbeta and 13 Jbeta primers. Here immunoSEQ multiplex PCR was the method, and the copy in TCRdb shows in-frame clones only, minus some. Here the sample spans more than 95,000 clones, 77% being singletons. This sequence joins TRBV11-3 and TRBJ2-2; 7 positions agree with TRBD1. The TCR sequence derives from a woman aged 40 to 50 in good health and CMV-seropositive. Input material: PBMCs. CDR3 sequence (DNA): TGTGCCAGCAGCCCCCGACAGGGTGTCGGGGAGCTGTTTTTT. It yields the protein CASSPRQGVGELFF.